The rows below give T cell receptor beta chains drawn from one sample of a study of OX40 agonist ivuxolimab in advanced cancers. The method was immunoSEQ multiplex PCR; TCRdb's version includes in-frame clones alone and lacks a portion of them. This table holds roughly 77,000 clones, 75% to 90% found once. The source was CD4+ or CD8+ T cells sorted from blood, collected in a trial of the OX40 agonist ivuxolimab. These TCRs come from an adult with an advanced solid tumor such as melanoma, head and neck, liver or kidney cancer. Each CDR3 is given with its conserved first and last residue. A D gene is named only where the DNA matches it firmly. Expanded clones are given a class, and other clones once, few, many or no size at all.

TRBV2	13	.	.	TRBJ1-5	CASMGDLNQPQHF	TGTGCCAGCATGGGGGATCTCAATCAGCCCCAGCATTTT
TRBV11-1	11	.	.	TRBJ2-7	CASSSFDEQYF	TGTGCCAGCAGCTCTTTTGACGAGCAGTACTTC
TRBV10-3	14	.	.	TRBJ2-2	CAAKRGTNTGELFF	TGTGCCGCCAAAAGGGGGACGAACACCGGGGAGCTGTTTTTT
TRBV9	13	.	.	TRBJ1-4	CASSGTINEKLFF	TGTGCCAGCAGCGGGACCATTAATGAAAAACTGTTTTTT
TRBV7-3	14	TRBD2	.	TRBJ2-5	CASSLLGGDETQYF	TGTGCCAGCAGCTTACTCGGGGGGGATGAGACCCAGTACTTC
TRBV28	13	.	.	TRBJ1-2	CASRPSGAEGYTF	TGTGCCAGCAGACCCTCAGGGGCTGAAGGCTACACCTTC
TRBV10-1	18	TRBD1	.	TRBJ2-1	CASSAATGGPRTHNEQFF	TGCGCCAGCAGTGCCGCGACAGGGGGACCCCGAACCCACAATGAGCAGTTCTTC
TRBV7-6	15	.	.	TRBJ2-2	CASSFTELANGELFF	TGTGCCAGCAGCTTTACCGAATTGGCAAACGGGGAGCTGTTTTTT
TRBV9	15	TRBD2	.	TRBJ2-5	CASSVTSGTQETQYF	TGTGCCAGCAGCGTAACTAGCGGAACCCAAGAGACCCAGTACTTC
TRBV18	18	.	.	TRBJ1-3	CASSRPRVTLSSGNTIYF	TGTGCCAGCTCACGCCCTAGGGTTACACTGAGCTCTGGAAACACCATATATTTT
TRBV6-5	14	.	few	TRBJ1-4	CASSIDRQGEKLFF	TGTGCCAGCAGTATTGACAGACAAGGGGAAAAACTGTTTTTT
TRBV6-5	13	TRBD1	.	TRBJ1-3	CASRGTAGNTIYF	TGTGCCAGCAGAGGGACAGCAGGAAACACCATATATTTT
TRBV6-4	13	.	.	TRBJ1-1	CASSVGSGTEAFF	TGTGCCAGCAGTGTTGGGTCGGGCACTGAAGCTTTCTTT
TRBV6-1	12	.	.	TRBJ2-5	CASSDLGETQYF	TGTGCCAGCAGTGATTTAGGAGAGACCCAGTACTTC
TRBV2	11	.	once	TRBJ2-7	CASSGTYEQYF	TGTGCCAGCAGTGGTACCTACGAGCAGTACTTC
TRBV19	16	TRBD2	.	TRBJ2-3	CASSTGLAGGTDTQYF	TGTGCCAGTAGTACCGGACTAGCGGGGGGCACAGATACGCAGTATTTT
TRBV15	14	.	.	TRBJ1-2	CATKSGSSPYGYTF	TGTGCCACCAAAAGTGGATCCTCCCCTTATGGCTACACCTTC
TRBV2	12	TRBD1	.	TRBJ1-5	CASRDRGEAQHF	TGTGCCAGCAGAGACAGGGGTGAAGCCCAGCATTTT
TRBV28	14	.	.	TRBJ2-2	CASSFEGKFGELFF	TGTGCCAGCAGTTTCGAGGGGAAATTTGGGGAGCTGTTTTTT
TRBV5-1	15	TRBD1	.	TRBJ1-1	CASSPRQGAKTEAFF	TGCGCCAGCAGCCCACGACAGGGGGCGAAGACTGAAGCTTTCTTT